Following are 16 T cell receptor beta chains from one sample sequenced in a study of T-cell reconstitution after alpha-beta-depleted transplantation in children. Unique molecular identifiers tagged the TCRbeta library. Each CDR3 protein gets one entry after TCRdb re-called the PCR reads with MiXCR. Of a few hundred thousand distinct CDR3 sequences in the sample, roughly 7.8% were seen once. Antigens for these TCRs are unknown. Study-level findings and limits: Among T cells one year after transplant, newly produced cells accounted for most counts and diversity.

Sequenced here: peripheral blood, sampled 360 days after TCRalphabeta/CD19-depleted stem cell transplant. The receptors were gathered from a female patient aged 2-9 years who had a stem cell transplant for Fanconi anemia, so the T cells may come from the graft donor.

This clonotype appeared many times. J is TRBJ2-1 and V is TRBV18, with 10 bases aligning to TRBD1. This CDR3 region has 15 residues. CDR1 and CDR2 from the germline V gene are KGHSH and LQKENI. V was pared by 4 bases and J by 2 bases, with 2 bases of the junction left unmatched. The CDR3 DNA is TGTGCCAGCTCACGGGACAGGGGCACCTACAATGAGCAGTTCTTC. Its translation is CASSRDRGTYNEQFF.

The V call is TRBV9, the J call TRBJ2-3; 12 nucleotides agree with TRBD2. Trimming removed 0 bases from V and 4 bases from J; junction bases left unmatched: 6. This CDR3 spans 17 amino acids. Germline CDR1 SGDLS, CDR2 YYNGEE. CDR3 protein: CASSVGPSGGAADTQYF. CDR3 nucleotides: TGTGCCAGCAGCGTAGGTCCTAGCGGGGGGGCCGCAGATACGCAGTATTTT. Full variable domain (missing parts from reference TRBV9 and TRBJ2-3): DSGVTQTPKHLITATGQRVTLRCSPRSGDLSVYWYQQSLDQGLQFLIQYYNGEERAKGNILERFSAQQFPDLHSELNLSSLELGDSALYFCASSVGPSGGAADTQYFGPGTRLTVL.

This chain joins TRBV7-2 and TRBJ1-5; D not certain. Germline CDR1 reads SGHTA; CDR2 reads FQGNSA. Between the trimmed V and J ends, which lost 2 bases and 4 bases, there was a span of 9 bases. The CDR3 is 14 residues long. The CDR3 protein is CASSLTAANQPQHF. CDR3 DNA: TGTGCCAGCAGCTTAACGGCAGCTAATCAGCCCCAGCATTTT.

This clonotype was seen more than once but under ten times. J is TRBJ1-4 and V is TRBV7-6, with 10 bases fitting TRBD1. The CDR3 totals 14 residues. V lost 7 bases, J lost 10 bases, and 9 bases stayed unmatched. Germline values: CDR1 SGHVS, CDR2 FNYEAQ. The CDR3 protein is CASTADRGIGKLFF. For the CDR3, the DNA is TGTGCCAGCACCGCGGACAGGGGGATTGGAAAACTGTTTTTT.

This clonotype was seen at least ten times. The chain couples TRBV12-3 or TRBV12-4 to TRBJ1-3, with D perhaps TRBD1 (5 bases). V was shortened by 3 bases and J by 0 bases, with 12 bases between the two germline ends. The CDR3 sequence is 16 residues long. The CDR3 spells CASSFSGAGSGNTIYF. Written as DNA, the CDR3 is TGTGCCAGCAGTTTCTCCGGGGCAGGCTCTGGAAACACCATATATTTT.

The V and J genes are TRBV11-2 and TRBJ2-2; TRBD2 matches 9 bases. CDR1 is SGHAT and CDR2 is FQNNGV in the germline V gene. The CDR3 has 18 residues. The trim removed 1 base at V and 5 bases at J, leaving 11 bases unmatched. The CDR3 coding sequence is TGTGCCAGCAGCTTAGGGGGGGGCGGTCTAGCGGGGACCGGGGAGCTGTTTTTT. It codes for CASSLGGGGLAGTGELFF.

This clonotype was seen many times. The J gene is TRBJ2-5, the V gene TRBV5-5; 11 nucleotides align to TRBD2. The germline V gene has CDR1 SGHKS and CDR2 YYEKEE (reference sequence). The CDR3 sequence is 15 residues long. The ends lost 5 bases at V and 2 bases at J; junction bases unmatched: 5. CDR3: CASRKWTSGQETQYF. Written as DNA, the CDR3 is TGTGCCAGCAGAAAATGGACTAGCGGGCAAGAGACCCAGTACTTC.

The table lists this clonotype with many counts. The chain carries TRBV5-1 and TRBJ2-5; 13 bases are a match to TRBD2. This CDR3 comprises 18 residues. The junction had 11 bases not matched to a gene; V was cut back by 3 bases and J by 3 bases. CDR1 is SGHRS and CDR2 is YFSETQ in the germline V gene. The CDR3 reads CASSSGLAGASIEETQYF. Written as DNA, the CDR3 is TGCGCCAGCAGCTCCGGACTAGCGGGGGCCTCGATAGAAGAGACCCAGTACTTC.

The chain employs TRBV28 and TRBJ1-2; a weak D match, TRBD1 (5 bases). Deletions cut 7 bases from V and 4 bases from J, with 7 bases between. The CDR3 totals 11 residues. Germline assignment: CDR1 MDHEN and CDR2 SYDVKM. CDR3 nucleotides: TGTGCCAGCACGGGGGTCTATGGCTACACCTTC. It is translated as CASTGVYGYTF.

This clonotype occurred many times. V usage is TRBV10-3 and J usage is TRBJ1-1, with 8 nucleotides matching TRBD1. This CDR3 comprises 12 residues. Germline V CDR1 and CDR2: ENHRY, SYGVKD. V lost 4 bases to trimming and J lost 11 bases; unmatched junction nucleotides: 6. CDR3 amino acids: CAISGEGQAAFF. In DNA, the CDR3 is TGTGCCATCAGTGGGGAGGGACAGGCGGCTTTCTTT.

V usage is TRBV2 and J usage is TRBJ2-5; tentatively, D is TRBD1 (6 bases). Between the trimmed V and J ends, which lost 5 bases and 7 bases, there was a span of 17 bases. The germline CDR1 and CDR2 sequences are SNHLY and FYNNEI. This CDR3 spans 14 amino acids. This CDR3 reads CASSTTGLGGTQYF. DNA for the CDR3: TGTGCCAGCAGTACCACGGGGCTAGGGGGGACCCAGTACTTC.

This clonotype has a count of ten or more. This chain links TRBV29-1 with TRBJ1-2; 8 nucleotides line up with TRBD1. The CDR3 contains 13 residues. Germline V CDR1 and CDR2: SQVTM, ANQGSEA. Trimming cost V 4 bases and J 5 bases; bases outside gene matches: 6. The DNA for the CDR3 is TGCAGCGTTGGTCAGGGGGCAGGGTATGGCTACACCTTC. The encoded protein is CSVGQGAGYGYTF.

At least ten counts were recorded for this clonotype. This chain connects TRBV4-1 to TRBJ2-7; D perhaps matches TRBD1 (5 bases). The CDR3 contains 15 residues. V gave up 0 bases and J gave up 3 bases, with 12 bases separating them. CDR1 and CDR2 from the germline V gene are MGHRA and YSYEKL. The CDR3 DNA reads as TGCGCCAGCAGCCAAGATCTCACAGGCTACTACGAGCAGTACTTC. This gives the protein CASSQDLTGYYEQYF.

This clonotype was detected ten times or more. The genes are TRBV28 and TRBJ2-7; D is undetermined. The germline V and J ends were trimmed by 7 bases and 2 bases, with 12 bases remaining between them. CDR1 and CDR2 from the germline V gene are MDHEN and SYDVKM. This CDR3 comprises 13 residues. CDR3 coding DNA: TGTGCCAGCAACCAGATGGGTACCTACGAGCAGTACTTC. Protein product: CASNQMGTYEQYF.

Comment on this clonotype: Possible read error: a much larger clone is one base away. V and J are TRBV12-3 or TRBV12-4 and TRBJ2-1, with unresolved D. This CDR3 has 12 residues. The CDR3, as DNA: TGTGCCAGCAGTCAGACCTACAATGAGCATTTCTTC. Translation gives CASSQTYNEHFF.

This clonotype was picked up a small number of times. The gene calls are TRBV9 and TRBJ2-4; TRBD1 aligns across 9 bases. Germline trimming cut 0 bases from V and 7 bases from J; bases unmatched to any gene: 2. Germline CDR1 and CDR2: SGDLS and YYNGEE. This CDR3 contains 14 residues. As DNA, the CDR3 is TGTGCCAGCAGCGTAGTTGACAGGGGGAACATTCAGTACTTC. Translated, it gives CASSVVDRGNIQYF. The variable domain in full, with the rest retrieved from reference TRBV9 and TRBJ2-4, is DSGVTQTPKHLITATGQRVTLRCSPRSGDLSVYWYQQSLDQGLQFLIQYYNGEERAKGNILERFSAQQFPDLHSELNLSSLELGDSALYFCASSVVDRGNIQYFGAGTRLSVL.